This entry concerns a single T cell receptor beta chain. Its antigen is as yet unknown. This specimen comes from a study of response to subunit inactivated influenza vaccine. Overall study findings and caveats: Authors suggested each seasonal flu vaccination may recruit only limited numbers of new T cells.

Germline loops: CDR1 SQVTM, CDR2 ANQGSEA. The CDR3 totals 14 residues. Trimming stripped 4 bases from V and 0 bases from J, with 11 bases between. TCRdb called the RT-PCR reads again in MiXCR, with one record for every CDR3 protein. Of about 650,000 distinct CDR3 sequences in the sample, about a sixth were seen once. The V gene is TRBV29-1, the J gene TRBJ2-3, with D hard to call. The material sequenced was PBMCs from blood, taken 11 to 12 days after vaccination. The sequence came from a man aged 45 to 65 who received an inactivated influenza vaccine. The CDR3 spells CSVGGSPSTDTQYF. In DNA form, the CDR3 reads TGCAGCGTTGGAGGCAGTCCTAGCACAGATACGCAGTATTTT.